This T cell receptor beta chain was obtained from a study of CD8 T cells in ankylosing spondylitis. Study-level results: It appeared that ankylosing spondylitis blood was characterized by a TCR beta motif of several highly homologous variants. According to the report, clones linked to the disease were significantly enriched in matched synovial fluid samples taken from ankylosing spondylitis patients.

This CDR3 spans 15 amino acids. V lost 7 bases to trimming and J lost 7 bases; unmatched junction nucleotides: 9. Comment on this clonotype: Its antigen is not identified.

TCRdb passed the 5' RACE reads through MiXCR, listing each CDR3 protein once. The sample shows approximately 540,000 distinct CDR3 sequences, roughly 12% of them seen only once. This sequence was found in a male donor with ankylosing spondylitis. The chain joins TRBV12-3 or TRBV12-4 to TRBJ2-1, with 11 bases identical to TRBD1. The specimen sequenced was blood, either unsorted or a sorted T cell fraction (not recorded which). The CDR3 loop reads CASILGQGDGNEQFF. The CDR3 region has the DNA TGTGCCAGCATCTTGGGACAGGGGGATGGGAATGAGCAGTTCTTC.